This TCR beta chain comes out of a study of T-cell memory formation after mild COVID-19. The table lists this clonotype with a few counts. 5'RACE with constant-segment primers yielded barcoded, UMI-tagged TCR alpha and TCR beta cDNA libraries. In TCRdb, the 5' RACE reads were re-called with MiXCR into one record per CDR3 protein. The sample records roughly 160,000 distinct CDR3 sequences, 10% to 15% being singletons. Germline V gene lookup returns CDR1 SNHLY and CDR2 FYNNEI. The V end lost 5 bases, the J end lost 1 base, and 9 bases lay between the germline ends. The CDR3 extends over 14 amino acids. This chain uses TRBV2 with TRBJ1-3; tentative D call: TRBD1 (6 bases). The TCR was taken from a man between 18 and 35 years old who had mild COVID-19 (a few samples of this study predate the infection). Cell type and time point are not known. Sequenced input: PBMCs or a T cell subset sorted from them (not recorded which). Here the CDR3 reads CASSSQGSGNTIYF. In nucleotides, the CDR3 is TGTGCCAGCAGTTCTCAGGGGTCTGGAAACACCATATATTTT.